One and the same sample provided the 28 T cell receptor beta chains below, sequenced in a study of OX40 agonist ivuxolimab in advanced cancers. Libraries were prepared by immunoSEQ multiplex PCR; TCRdb keeps only in-frame clonotypes and omits some of them. Counted here are approximately 69,000 clones, around 81% occurring once; the ten biggest clones make up approximately 5.6%. This material consisted of CD4+ or CD8+ T cells sorted from blood, taken in a trial of the OX40 agonist ivuxolimab. The receptors stem from an adult with an advanced solid tumor such as melanoma, head and neck, liver or kidney cancer.

The rearrangement joins TRBV11-1 to TRBJ2-1, with D perhaps TRBD2 (7 bases). The CDR3 length is 15 residues. The germline V gene encodes CDR1 SGHAT and CDR2 FQDESV (reference sequence). V was pared by 7 bases and J by 5 bases, with 18 bases between. The CDR3 DNA follows: TGTGCCAGCACCGCCGCAAGCGGGGACAACAATGAGCAGTTCTTC. Protein sequence: CASTAASGDNNEQFF.

The count of this clone is one. J is TRBJ1-2 and V is TRBV28; the D is unclear. CDR1 MDHEN and CDR2 SYDVKM come from the germline V gene. V dropped 6 bases and J dropped 6 bases, with 14 bases sitting between them. The CDR3 runs to 13 residues. The CDR3, as DNA: TGTGCCAGCAGCCTATCACCCAGCGATGGCTACACCTTC. Residues: CASSLSPSDGYTF.

This clone was seen only a few times. This rearrangement joins TRBV4-1 to TRBJ2-2; D perhaps matches TRBD1 (7 bases). Trimming shortened V by 4 bases and J by 5 bases, and 14 bases separated the two germline ends. The length of the CDR3 is 15 residues. Germline values: CDR1 MGHRA, CDR2 YSYEKL. The CDR3 here is CASSPRQGGTGELFF. The CDR3 DNA follows: TGCGCCAGCAGCCCTAGACAGGGAGGAACCGGGGAGCTGTTTTTT.

This chain uses TRBV6-5 with TRBJ2-7; either TRBD1 or TRBD2 may fit D (5 bases each). The CDR3 is made up of 14 amino acids. Germline V gives CDR1 MNHEY, CDR2 SVGAGI. The V end was cut by 2 bases, the J end by 7 bases, with 15 bases between. The CDR3: CASSYGRENTEQYV. The CDR3 DNA reads as TGTGCCAGCAGTTACGGCAGGGAGAATACGGAGCAGTACGTC.

J is TRBJ2-5 and V is TRBV19; 7 nucleotides agree with TRBD1. The DNA end favors TRBJ2-7, so the J call may be wrong. This CDR3 spans 15 amino acids. Germline CDR1 and CDR2: LNHDA and SQIVND (reference sequence). CDR3 in amino acids: CASSPRGRVSYEQYF. The CDR3 bases are TGTGCCAGTAGTCCTAGGGGGCGCGTTTCCTACGAGCAGTACTTC.

This chain links TRBV6-4 with TRBJ2-1; TRBD2 aligns across 11 bases. CDR1 MRHNA and CDR2 SNTAGT come from the germline V gene. The CDR3 runs to 15 residues. The ends lost 3 bases at V and 4 bases at J; junction bases unmatched: 2. The CDR3 loop reads CASSDGTSGYNEQFF. Here the CDR3 DNA reads TGTGCCAGCAGTGATGGGACTAGCGGATACAATGAGCAGTTCTTC.

This clone was recorded once. This chain uses TRBV9 with TRBJ2-5, with 7 bases lining up with TRBD2. TRBJ2-7 explains the end of the DNA better; the J call may be wrong. The germline CDR1 and CDR2 sequences are SGDLS and YYNGEE. This CDR3 has 14 amino acids. The CDR3 loop reads CASSISGGAYEQYF. The CDR3 nucleotides are TGTGCCAGCAGCATAAGTGGGGGGGCCTACGAGCAGTACTTC.

The rearrangement joins TRBV15 to TRBJ2-6; TRBD2 is a possible D gene (5 bases). The CDR3 runs to 18 residues. The ends were cut back, 2 bases at V and 0 bases at J, with 14 bases in the middle. From germline, CDR1 is LNHNV and CDR2 YYDKDF (reference sequence). In DNA form, the CDR3 reads TGTGCCACCAGCAGACAAGGGAGAGCTGACTCTGGGGCCAACGTCCTGACTTTC. Translation gives CATSRQGRADSGANVLTF.

This clone was detected only a few times. The CDR3 DNA reads as TGTGCCAGCAGTGTCACAGGGAGCAATCAGCCCCAGCATTTT. It translates to CASSVTGSNQPQHF. The chain recombines TRBV6-6 with TRBJ1-5; tentative D call: TRBD1 (6 bases). Germline assignment: CDR1 MNHNY and CDR2 SVGAGI (reference sequence). The length of the CDR3 is 14 residues. V lost 5 bases and J 1 base, leaving 9 bases between the germline ends.

The chain employs TRBV5-3 and TRBJ2-1; TRBD1 or TRBD2 may be the D gene (5 bases each). TRBV5-3 is noted as an ORF with a role that remains uncertain. The CDR3 loop spans 16 amino acids. V lost 3 bases to trimming and J lost 5 bases, with 18 bases between them. The CDR3 nucleotides are TGTGCCAGAAGCTCTCCGGGACCGCAAGGGGACAATGAGCAGTTCTTC. Translation gives CARSSPGPQGDNEQFF.

By share of the sample, this clone is large (0.1 to 1%). This chain's CDR3 is CASSLSGRSYSPLHF. The CDR3, as DNA: TGTGCCAGCAGCTTGTCGGGCAGGAGCTATTCACCCCTCCACTTT. V is TRBV5-6 and J is TRBJ1-6; no reliable D call. Germline lookup yields CDR1 SGHDT and CDR2 YYEEEE. The CDR3 runs 15 residues. V lost 1 base and J lost 8, with 13 bases in between.

The chain joins TRBV13 to TRBJ2-7; tentative D call: TRBD2 (7 bases). Germline CDR1 reads PRHDT; CDR2 reads FYEKMQ (reference sequence). This CDR3 is built from 17 residues. V was cut by 3 bases and J by 5 bases, with 23 bases left in between. In DNA, the CDR3 is TGTGCCAGCAGCTTTATAGGGGGGGAGCGGGGTGCCCACGAGCAGTACTTC. This gives the protein CASSFIGGERGAHEQYF.

The DNA of the CDR3 is TGCGCCAGCAGCCAGAAACCTGCAACTAATGAAAAACTGTTTTTT. This sequence encodes CASSQKPATNEKLFF. The chain uses TRBV4-1 and TRBJ1-4; D is uncertain. V was pared by 3 bases and J by 0 bases, with 8 bases between. This CDR3 region has 15 residues. CDR1 MGHRA and CDR2 YSYEKL come from the germline V gene.

This chain links TRBV6-1 with TRBJ1-4, with a tentative D call TRBD1 (6 bases). CDR3 length: 17 amino acids. CDR1 is MNHNS, CDR2 SASEGT, per germline. Between the trimmed V and J ends, which lost 3 bases and 0 bases, there was a span of 14 bases. The CDR3 coding sequence is TGTGCCAGCAGTGATGGCCAGGGGTTTGCAACTAATGAAAAACTGTTTTTT. Translating gives CASSDGQGFATNEKLFF.

This clone was seen a single time. Other nucleotide sequences from this sample produce the same CDR3. The chain couples TRBV19 to TRBJ1-5; no clear D. Germline-derived CDR1 and CDR2 are LNHDA and SQIVND (reference sequence). V gave up 5 bases and J gave up 7 bases, with 9 bases separating them. The CDR3 covers 12 residues. In DNA, the CDR3 is TGTGCCAGTAGTGGGATCGGGCAGCCCCAGCATTTT. It specifies CASSGIGQPQHF.

The V gene is TRBV5-1, the J gene TRBJ2-1; 8 bases are a match to TRBD2. J gave up 7 bases and V 1 base, and 16 bases lay outside the gene matches. The germline gives CDR1 SGHRS, CDR2 YFSETQ. The CDR3 covers 18 residues. Written as DNA, the CDR3 is TGCGCCAGCAGCTTGAGACTAGCGACTAGCCCACCCAGGAATGAGCAGTTCTTC. It specifies CASSLRLATSPPRNEQFF.

The chain joins TRBV15 to TRBJ2-1; D tentatively reads TRBD1 or TRBD2 (5 bases each). With 0 bases removed from V and 7 bases from J, the gap between germline ends came to 16 bases. CDR1 LNHNV and CDR2 YYDKDF come from the germline V gene (reference sequence). This CDR3 spans 16 amino acids. The CDR3 nucleotides read TGTGCCACCAGCAGAGATAAGGGGAGCAGAGCGAATGAGCAGTTCTTC. Amino acids: CATSRDKGSRANEQFF.

This chain links TRBV29-1 with TRBJ2-6; D is unresolved. V was clipped by 5 bases and J by 4 bases, with 9 bases between them. Germline V gene lookup returns CDR1 SQVTM and CDR2 ANQGSEA. The CDR3 consists of 13 residues. CDR3 sequence reads: CSVTRLGANVLTF. CDR3 in DNA: TGCAGCGTTACCCGGCTGGGGGCCAACGTCCTGACTTTC.

The genes are TRBV6-5 and TRBJ2-7, with 8 bases identical to TRBD1. In germline, CDR1 is MNHEY, CDR2 SVGAGI. V gave up 6 bases and J gave up 5 bases; unmatched junction bases: 9. The CDR3 has 14 amino acids. The CDR3 DNA sequence: TGTGCCAGCAGATATAGCGACAGGGGCCACGAGCAGTACTTC. It yields the protein CASRYSDRGHEQYF.

The gene calls are TRBV7-2 and TRBJ1-3; D uncertain. Trimming left V 4 bases short and J 0 bases short, with 13 bases between. From germline, CDR1 is SGHTA and CDR2 FQGNSA. This CDR3 contains 16 residues. CDR3: CASSSLGTFSGNTIYF. The CDR3 DNA sequence: TGTGCCAGCAGCTCATTAGGTACTTTCTCTGGAAACACCATATATTTT.

V is TRBV29-1 and J is TRBJ2-5, with TRBD2 matching over 8 bases. Germline V gene lookup returns CDR1 SQVTM and CDR2 ANQGSEA. The CDR3 consists of 15 residues. The J segment lost 5 bases and the V segment lost 6 bases, leaving 14 bases of the junction unmatched. The DNA of the CDR3 is TGCAGCGTCCCCCCCGGGCCGGGAGGGGTGGAGACCCAGTACTTC. Encoded protein: CSVPPGPGGVETQYF.

The rearrangement uses TRBV6-1 and TRBJ1-3; tentatively, D is TRBD1 (5 bases). Trimming pared 10 bases from V and 3 bases from J, leaving 19 bases between. CDR3 length: 15 amino acids. CDR1 and CDR2 from the germline V gene are MNHNS and SASEGT. The CDR3: CATQRGRDGGNTIYF. The CDR3 coding sequence is TGTGCCACCCAGAGAGGCAGGGACGGTGGAAACACCATATATTTT.

The chain combines TRBV28 with TRBJ2-7, with TRBD2 matching over 8 bases. Trimming cost V 8 bases and J 4 bases; bases outside gene matches: 13. CDR1 and CDR2 from the germline V gene are MDHEN and SYDVKM. The CDR3 has 15 residues. CDR3 DNA: TGTGCCAGCTACACCCACCGGGAGGGCCGATACGAGCAGTACTTC. It encodes CASYTHREGRYEQYF.

The chain joins TRBV12-5 to TRBJ2-2; no clear D. CDR1 and CDR2 (germline): LGHNT, FRNRAP. V gave up 2 bases and J gave up 6 bases, with 7 bases separating them. The CDR3 runs to 13 residues. The CDR3 DNA sequence: TGTGCTAGTGGTTTGAAAGCTGCCGGGGAGCTGTTTTTT. Translation gives CASGLKAAGELFF.

CDR3 in DNA: TGTGCCAGCAGCTCTCACAGGGATCCGGGCAATTCACCCCTCCACTTT. Its translation is CASSSHRDPGNSPLHF. The chain carries TRBV7-2 and TRBJ1-6; maybe TRBD1 (6 bases). The germline CDR1 and CDR2 sequences are SGHTA and FQGNSA. With 4 bases removed from V and 7 bases from J, the gap between germline ends came to 17 bases. The length of the CDR3 is 16 residues.

This rearrangement joins TRBV5-6 to TRBJ2-5; the D is unclear. This CDR3 contains 11 residues. Germline loops: CDR1 SGHDT, CDR2 YYEEEE. V was clipped by 3 bases and J by 7 bases, with 7 bases between them. The CDR3: CASSSPGTQYF. CDR3 DNA: TGTGCCAGCAGCTCACCCGGGACCCAGTACTTC.

The chain carries TRBV19 and TRBJ2-1, with TRBD2 identical over 10 bases. Germline CDR1 LNHDA, CDR2 SQIVND (reference sequence). The CDR3 contains 15 residues. V was pared by 3 bases and J by 4 bases, with 3 bases of the junction left unmatched. The CDR3 sequence is CASSMSAGGYNEQFF. DNA for the CDR3: TGTGCCAGTAGTATGTCAGCGGGGGGGTACAATGAGCAGTTCTTC. The entire variable domain, with the rest obtained from reference TRBV19 and TRBJ2-1, is as follows: DGGITQSPKYLFRKEGQNVTLSCEQNLNHDAMYWYRQDPGQGLRLIYYSQIVNDFQKGDIAEGYSVSREKKESFPLTVTSAQKNPTAFYLCASSMSAGGYNEQFFGPGTRLTVL.

The chain is built from TRBV11-3 and TRBJ2-2; TRBD2 matches 7 bases. The CDR3 runs 17 residues. The germline V gene has CDR1 SGHNT and CDR2 YENEEA. The trim removed 1 base at V and 7 bases at J, leaving 12 bases unmatched. DNA for the CDR3: TGTGCCAGCAGCTTAGGTGTCGTGGGGCGGGAGCACGGGGAGCTGTTTTTT. Translated: CASSLGVVGREHGELFF.